This T cell receptor (beta chain) was sequenced during a study of technical replicates of blood from a few donors. CDR3 length equals 16 residues. Measured with immunoSEQ multiplex PCR; TCRdb has only the in-frame clones, and not every one. Of 95,000 to 100,000 clones listed, roughly 95% are singletons. Material for sequencing was T cells isolated from PBMCs. This receptor was obtained from a human donor in good health. J is TRBJ2-7 and V is TRBV7-5; the table calls TRBD2, which could not be checked here. TRBV7-5 is a pseudogene segment. The CDR3 sequence: CVRSVKRTSLPNEQYF. As DNA, the CDR3 is TGTGTCAGAAGCGTAAAACGGACTAGCCTTCCGAACGAGCAGTACTTC.